Following are 10 T cell receptor beta chains from one sample sequenced in a study of beta chain features in type 1 diabetes. Expressed TCRB transcripts were sequenced, since all the RNA that had been isolated was reverse transcribed. Repertoires were generated with immunoSEQ multiplex PCR, while TCRdb's copy carries only in-frame clones and drops some. The sample contains 810,000 or so clones, roughly 16% of which appear only once. The source material was naive CD4+ T cells from blood. The receptors were sampled from a woman aged 18-29 years in good health.

This clone was counted only a few times. The V and J genes are TRBV18 and TRBJ1-2; D possibly corresponds to TRBD1 (6 bases). From germline, CDR1 is KGHSH and CDR2 LQKENI. The length of the CDR3 is 15 residues. V lost 6 bases and J 5 bases, leaving 19 bases between the germline ends. This chain's CDR3 is CASSRTADSDYGYTF. The CDR3 DNA follows: TGTGCCAGCTCCCGGACAGCCGACAGCGATTATGGCTACACCTTC.

A few counts support this clone. The chain carries TRBV7-2 and TRBJ2-2; a weak D match, TRBD2 (5 bases). CDR1 is SGHTA and CDR2 is FQGNSA in the germline V gene. V was cut by 0 bases and J by 5 bases, with 7 bases left in between. The CDR3 runs to 14 residues. The CDR3 loop reads CASSLAGATGELFF. Written as DNA, the CDR3 is TGTGCCAGCAGCTTAGCGGGAGCTACCGGGGAGCTGTTTTTT.

The chain has TRBV4-3 and TRBJ1-1; tentatively, D is TRBD1 (5 bases). Per germline, CDR1 LGHNA and CDR2 YSLEER. This CDR3 is built from 14 residues. V lost 2 bases to trimming and J lost 6 bases, with 13 bases between them. This CDR3 is CASSQSAPGAEAFF. CDR3 bases: TGCGCCAGCAGCCAATCGGCTCCGGGGGCTGAAGCTTTCTTT.

This clone was counted between two and nine times. J is TRBJ2-5 and V is TRBV10-3, with 9 bases fitting TRBD1. V lost 6 bases and J lost 4; bases outside the gene matches: 12. This CDR3 spans 16 amino acids. Germline V gene sequence: CDR1 ENHRY, CDR2 SYGVKD. CDR3 nucleotides: TGTGCCATCAGCGCACCCACCGGGACAGGGTCAGAGACCCAGTACTTC. This gives the protein CAISAPTGTGSETQYF.

In its sample, this clone was seen a few times. The chain employs TRBV4-1 and TRBJ2-1; D gene ambiguous. The CDR3 length is 13 residues. V lost 4 bases, J lost 5 bases, and 9 bases lay in between. Germline-derived CDR1 and CDR2 are MGHRA and YSYEKL. The CDR3 coding sequence is TGCGCCAGCAGCCGGGTTACAGACAATGAGCAGTTCTTC. This sequence encodes CASSRVTDNEQFF.

The chain is built from TRBV28 and TRBJ2-5; weak D call: TRBD2 (6 bases). CDR1 and CDR2 (germline): MDHEN, SYDVKM. V was shortened by 5 bases and J by 4 bases, with 17 bases between the two germline ends. The CDR3 runs to 15 residues. CDR3 bases: TGTGCCAGCAGTCCCCCAACGGGGCGGGGAGAGACCCAGTACTTC. Amino acid sequence: CASSPPTGRGETQYF.

This clone was seen a handful of times. The rearrangement uses TRBV6-1 and TRBJ2-1; D gene uncertain. Germline CDR1 reads MNHNS; CDR2 reads SASEGT. CDR3 length equals 16 residues. V was clipped by 0 bases and J by 0 bases, with 9 bases between them. CDR3 bases: TGTGCCAGCAGTGAAGCGAAGGGCAGCTCCTACAATGAGCAGTTCTTC. It translates to CASSEAKGSSYNEQFF.

This clone has only a few counts. This rearrangement joins TRBV28 to TRBJ2-7; 13 nucleotides match TRBD2. Germline lookup yields CDR1 MDHEN and CDR2 SYDVKM. J was trimmed by 12 bases and V by 2 bases; bases with no gene match: 16. CDR3 length: 17 residues. The CDR3 region has the DNA TGTGCCAGCAGTTTAGGGTTGGGGGGGACTAGCGGGACCCGTTCGTACTTC. It is translated as CASSLGLGGTSGTRSYF.

This chain joins TRBV7-2 and TRBJ1-1; a possible D gene is TRBD1 (6 bases). V lost 5 bases to trimming and J lost 3 bases, with 10 bases between them. The germline V gene encodes CDR1 SGHTA and CDR2 FQGNSA. This CDR3 has 13 amino acids. The CDR3 DNA sequence: TGTGCCAGCAGCCGAAGGGGGGACACTGAAGCTTTCTTT. This codes for CASSRRGDTEAFF.

On this clone itself: The same CDR3 is also encoded by other DNA sequences in this sample. The chain has TRBV7-2 and TRBJ1-1; tentatively, D is TRBD1 (5 bases). Germline V gives CDR1 SGHTA, CDR2 FQGNSA. Trimming removed 5 bases from V and 2 bases from J, with 12 bases in between. The CDR3 extends over 14 amino acids. The CDR3 sequence: CASSLGTGNTEAFF. The CDR3 nucleotides are TGTGCCAGCAGCCTGGGGACGGGTAACACTGAAGCTTTCTTT.